The clone carrying this TCR beta chain was counted once. The antigen is unknown. One end of the junction varies from germline; a read error may be responsible. Repertoires were generated with immunoSEQ multiplex PCR, while TCRdb's copy carries only in-frame clones and drops some. The repertoire has 90,000 to 120,000 clones, under 85% of them found once; the top ten carry about 2.4%. This sample is drawn from a study of PD-L1 blockade in urothelial cancer. Study background: Prior chemotherapy regimens per patient numbered 0 to 3. Peripheral blood specimens exhibited a median yield of approximately 150,000 T cells. Study results and limitations: Durable benefit was linked to greater 3-week expansion of tumor-associated blood clones. In blood sampled pretreatment, TCR clonality below the median predicted better survival.

This CDR3 has 11 amino acids. CDR1 and CDR2 from the germline V gene are DFQATT and SNEGSKA (reference sequence). The sequence derives from a man aged 45-60 years with urothelial cancer. The source material was PBMCs, sampled around atezolizumab (anti-PD-L1) treatment. V usage is TRBV20-1 and J usage is TRBJ2-4; 8 bases map to TRBD1. In DNA, the CDR3 is TGCAGTGCTAGGCAGGGGGCGCTTAGGAACTTC. Encoded protein: CSARQGALRNF.